This T cell receptor (beta chain) originates from a study of post-analysis software for immune sequencing data. Each TCR beta cDNA library carried unique molecular identifiers. TCRdb re-called the PCR reads with MiXCR, one entry per CDR3 protein. This table holds 700,000 to 900,000 distinct CDR3 sequences, 46% found once. This clonotype was seen a single time. This receptor was identified in a girl aged 5-17 years with multiple sclerosis. The source material was blood.

In DNA form, the CDR3 reads TGTGCCAGCAGGGATGACACCGGGGAGCTGTTTTTT. This sequence encodes CASRDDTGELFF. The chain couples TRBV6-5 to TRBJ2-2; D uncertain. The ends were cut back, 6 bases at V and 3 bases at J, with 5 bases in the middle. The CDR3 sequence is 12 residues long. Germline V gives CDR1 MNHEY, CDR2 SVGAGI.